A single sample is the source of the 24 T cell receptor beta chains below, sequenced in a study of human T cells and chemical hapten exposure. MiXCR, run by TCRdb on the RACE reads, gives a single entry per CDR3 protein. The sample includes 180,000 or so distinct CDR3 sequences, 20% to 25% of them seen just once. As for time point: patch test 1, 2 weeks after DPC sensitization. Treatment specified: therapeutic diphenylcyclopropenone sensitization with weekly scalp DPC. Material: whole blood, obtained in connection with sensitization to the hapten diphenylcyclopropenone (DPC). The source of these receptors is a woman aged 50 to 65 with alopecia areata. Some clones in this sample may be carry-over from other donors' samples.

This clonotype has a handful of counts. This chain uses TRBV6-5 with TRBJ2-2, with D unclear. Germline V gives CDR1 MNHEY, CDR2 SVGAGI. The CDR3 runs to 14 residues. Trimming removed 7 bases at V and 8 bases at J, with 17 bases between. The CDR3 is CASTRGAGMGELFF. For the CDR3, the DNA is TGTGCCAGCACCCGCGGTGCCGGTATGGGGGAGCTGTTTTTT.

This clonotype was recorded a few times. The genes are TRBV11-2 and TRBJ2-7, with 9 bases that match TRBD2. CDR1 is SGHAT, CDR2 FQNNGV, per germline. The CDR3 runs 15 residues. After removal of 7 bases from V and 6 bases from J, the junction contained 13 bases not matched to a gene. The CDR3 sequence: CASIPQGGRAREQYF. In nucleotides, the CDR3 is TGTGCCAGCATCCCCCAGGGCGGGAGGGCCCGCGAGCAGTACTTC.

CDR3 nucleotides: TGTGCCAGCAGTGGCTGGGAGAGAACGAGTAAAGAGACCCAGTACTTC. Protein sequence: CASSGWERTSKETQYF. The V gene is TRBV6-2 or TRBV6-3, the J gene TRBJ2-5; D possibly corresponds to TRBD2 (5 bases). Germline-derived CDR1 and CDR2 are MNHEY and SVGEGT. Trimming stripped 5 bases from V and 3 bases from J, with 19 bases between. This CDR3 comprises 16 residues.

The chain uses TRBV29-1 and TRBJ1-1; maybe TRBD1 (6 bases). Trimming took 0 bases from V and 5 from J, leaving 19 bases between them. CDR3 length: 16 amino acids. Germline V lookup: CDR1 SQVTM, CDR2 ANQGSEA. CDR3 bases: TGCAGCGTTGAAGATATTCGGGGCAGGGGAATAACTGAAGCTTTCTTT. Its protein product is CSVEDIRGRGITEAFF.

The table lists this clonotype with a few counts. The chain couples TRBV20-1 to TRBJ2-5; 9 bases fit TRBD2. CDR3 length: 16 amino acids. Losses at the gene ends were 3 bases for V and 5 bases for J; bases not matched to a gene: 13. The germline CDR1 and CDR2 sequences are DFQATT and SNEGSKA (reference sequence). CDR3 sequence reads: CSARSGLAGFLETQYF. The CDR3 coding sequence is TGCAGTGCTAGGTCCGGTCTAGCGGGATTTTTGGAGACCCAGTACTTC.

This clonotype was seen a handful of times. The chain uses TRBV7-2 and TRBJ2-1, with D perhaps given as TRBD1 or TRBD2 (5 bases each). The length of the CDR3 is 13 residues. Deletions cut 4 bases from V and 10 bases from J, with 14 bases between. In germline, CDR1 is SGHTA, CDR2 FQGNSA. DNA for the CDR3: TGTGCCAGCAGCTCCGGGGCCGAACTCGAGCAGTTCTTC. Translation gives CASSSGAELEQFF.

The chain employs TRBV10-3 and TRBJ2-7, with TRBD2 matching over 12 bases. CDR1 is ENHRY, CDR2 SYGVKD, per germline. CDR3 length equals 15 residues. J gave up 3 bases and V 6 bases, and 6 bases lay outside the gene matches. CDR3 DNA: TGTGCCATCAGGCTAGCGGGAGGGCCTAACTACGAGCAGTACTTC. Protein product: CAIRLAGGPNYEQYF.

This clonotype was seen ten or more times. The rearrangement links TRBV9 to TRBJ2-3, with TRBD2 matching over 9 bases. Germline V lookup: CDR1 SGDLS, CDR2 YYNGEE. With V trimmed by 4 bases and J by 6 bases, 9 bases remained unmatched. CDR3 length: 15 amino acids. The CDR3 bases are TGTGCCAGCAGCCCAGATGGCGGGAGGGCGGATACGCAGTATTTT. Translation: CASSPDGGRADTQYF.

This clonotype has just a few counts. This rearrangement joins TRBV2 to TRBJ1-2, with TRBD1 as a possible D gene (6 bases). The CDR3 sequence is 13 residues long. Germline V CDR1 and CDR2: SNHLY, FYNNEI. V was pared by 9 bases and J by 0 bases, with 11 bases between. Here the CDR3 reads CARGQTTNYGYTF. For the CDR3, the DNA is TGTGCCAGAGGACAGACCACTAACTATGGCTACACCTTC.

The chain is built from TRBV20-1 and TRBJ2-2; no clear D. This CDR3 has 12 amino acids. The germline V and J ends were trimmed by 5 bases and 0 bases, with 4 bases remaining between them. Germline V gene sequence: CDR1 DFQATT, CDR2 SNEGSKA (reference sequence). The CDR3 spells CSAYANTGELFF. In DNA, the CDR3 is TGCAGTGCTTACGCGAACACCGGGGAGCTGTTTTTT.

The chain uses TRBV29-1 and TRBJ1-3, with TRBD1 as a possible D gene (5 bases). Germline values: CDR1 SQVTM, CDR2 ANQGSEA. Trimming left V 7 bases short and J 6 bases short, with 7 bases between. This CDR3 comprises 10 residues. DNA for the CDR3: TGCAGCGCGGGGGTAAACACCATATATTTT. Translated, it gives CSAGVNTIYF.

The CDR3 region is CASSLGGGQTDTQYF. CDR3 in DNA: TGTGCCAGCAGTTTAGGTGGGGGGCAAACAGATACGCAGTATTTT. The rearrangement uses TRBV12-3 or TRBV12-4 and TRBJ2-3; D could derive from TRBD1 or TRBD2 (6 bases each). Trimming removed 1 base at V and 3 bases at J, with 11 bases between. The CDR3 is 15 amino acids.

This clonotype turned up a few times. The chain joins TRBV28 to TRBJ2-3, with unresolved D. Germline-derived CDR1 and CDR2 are MDHEN and SYDVKM. V shed 3 bases and J shed 5 bases, with 15 bases lying between them. The CDR3 covers 15 residues. The CDR3 protein is CASSFGPTLRDTQYF. In DNA, the CDR3 is TGTGCCAGCAGTTTCGGGCCAACACTCAGAGATACGCAGTATTTT. The variable domain in full, completed from reference TRBV28 and TRBJ2-3, reads DVKVTQSSRYLVKRTGEKVFLECVQDMDHENMFWYRQDPGLGLRLIYFSYDVKMKEKGDIPEGYSVSREKKERFSLILESASTNQTSMYLCASSFGPTLRDTQYFGPGTRLTVL.

This clonotype showed up just a few times. V usage is TRBV20-1 and J usage is TRBJ2-1; 11 nucleotides align to TRBD2. Germline V gene lookup returns CDR1 DFQATT and CDR2 SNEGSKA (reference sequence). The CDR3 covers 15 residues. V shed 4 bases, J shed 2 bases, and the junction held 4 bases outside the gene matches. This CDR3 is CSATLAGGTYNEQFF. DNA of the CDR3: TGCAGTGCTACCCTAGCGGGAGGAACCTACAATGAGCAGTTCTTC.

Many counts were recorded for this clonotype. The genes are TRBV29-1 and TRBJ2-1; 15 bases agree with TRBD2. V lost 6 bases to trimming and J lost 7 bases; unmatched junction nucleotides: 7. Germline values: CDR1 SQVTM, CDR2 ANQGSEA. CDR3 length: 15 amino acids. CDR3 amino acids: CSVEGLAGGVNEQFF. The CDR3, as DNA: TGCAGCGTGGAGGGACTAGCGGGAGGCGTTAATGAGCAGTTCTTC.

This clonotype turned up a few times. The chain links TRBV5-5 to TRBJ2-7; D is possibly TRBD2 (6 bases). This CDR3 has 15 residues. Germline V CDR1 and CDR2: SGHKS, YYEKEE (reference sequence). Trimming stripped 0 bases from V and 3 bases from J, with 13 bases between. This CDR3 reads CASSLGNPGDYEQYF. The CDR3 DNA reads as TGTGCCAGCAGCTTGGGTAATCCGGGAGACTACGAGCAGTACTTC.

V is TRBV7-2 and J is TRBJ2-1; 8 positions match TRBD2. Per the germline V gene, CDR1 is SGHTA and CDR2 is FQGNSA. With 1 base clipped from V and 6 bases from J, the junction kept 2 bases outside the gene matches. The CDR3 extends over 14 amino acids. The CDR3, as DNA: TGTGCCAGCAGCTTAGGAGGGACTAGCAATGAGCAGTTCTTC. Protein sequence: CASSLGGTSNEQFF.

This clonotype was seen only a few times. The chain combines TRBV29-1 with TRBJ1-1; a possible D gene is TRBD1 (5 bases). Trimming took 7 bases from V and 0 from J, leaving 12 bases between them. This CDR3 spans 13 amino acids. Germline assignment: CDR1 SQVTM and CDR2 ANQGSEA. The CDR3: CSAEQGMNTEAFF. For the CDR3, the DNA is TGCAGCGCTGAGCAGGGTATGAACACTGAAGCTTTCTTT.

The rearrangement uses TRBV7-3 and TRBJ1-6, with D uncertain. V was cut by 4 bases and J by 8 bases, with 12 bases left in between. Germline CDR1 is SGHTA and CDR2 is FQGTGA. This CDR3 is built from 14 residues. As DNA, the CDR3 is TGTGCCAGCAGCTCAGATGCGTACGATTCACCCCTCCACTTT. It codes for CASSSDAYDSPLHF.

On this clonotype: Mismatch with germline at one junction end may stem from a read error. The chain links TRBV7-2 to TRBJ2-3, with D unresolved. Germline assignment: CDR1 SGHTA and CDR2 FQGNSA. This CDR3 spans 15 amino acids. This chain's CDR3 is CASNLASMVTDTQYF. CDR3 DNA sequence: TGTGCCAGCAACTTAGCCTCGATGGTGACAGATACGCAGTATTTT.

This clonotype was observed a few times. The chain employs TRBV12-3 or TRBV12-4 and TRBJ1-4, with 7 positions matching TRBD1. The trim removed 7 bases at V and 7 bases at J, leaving 9 bases unmatched. The CDR3 extends over 14 amino acids. The CDR3 is CASTPRRDSEKLFF. CDR3 DNA sequence: TGTGCCAGCACTCCCCGTAGGGACAGTGAAAAACTGTTTTTT.

The V call is TRBV3-1, the J call TRBJ1-5, with D unresolved. Looked up from germline, CDR1 is LGHDT and CDR2 is YNNKEL (reference sequence). The CDR3 sequence is 13 residues long. The V end was cut by 0 bases, the J end by 7 bases, with 7 bases between. The CDR3 DNA is TGTGCCAGCAGCCAAGATATAGCCCAGCCCCAGCATTTT. Protein product: CASSQDIAQPQHF.

In its sample, this clonotype was seen a few times. The chain joins TRBV7-2 to TRBJ1-5; unclear D gene. V lost 1 base and J lost 4, with 17 bases in between. Germline CDR1 SGHTA, CDR2 FQGNSA. CDR3 length: 17 residues. This CDR3 is CASSLGRIRRENQPQHF. The CDR3 coding sequence is TGTGCCAGCAGCTTAGGGCGAATCCGACGGGAGAATCAGCCCCAGCATTTT.

The chain is built from TRBV25-1 and TRBJ2-2, with D possibly TRBD2 on 5 matching bases. This CDR3 is built from 14 residues. Trimming left V 6 bases short and J 2 bases short, with 10 bases between. Germline CDR1 reads MGHDK; CDR2 reads SYGVNS. CDR3 sequence reads: CASSPGVNTGELFF. The CDR3 DNA reads as TGTGCCAGCAGCCCCGGGGTTAACACCGGGGAGCTGTTTTTT.